The 17 T cell receptor beta chains listed next were all sequenced from one sample in a study of T-cell reconstitution after alpha-beta-depleted transplantation in children. Unique molecular identifiers were used in preparing the TCRbeta library. Via MiXCR, TCRdb re-called the PCR reads, giving one row per CDR3 protein. This sample yields approximately 400,000 distinct CDR3 sequences, of which approximately 10% are seen a single time; roughly 5% belongs to the top ten. The specimen was PBMCs from the stem cell graft donor, collected from the stem cell graft. Receptors were obtained from a human donor who donated a stem cell graft to a child with acute myeloid leukemia.

Concerning this clonotype itself: A much more abundant neighbour one base away suggests this may be a read error. V gene TRBV18 combines with J gene TRBJ2-7, with D perhaps TRBD2 (7 bases). CDR1 is KGHSH and CDR2 is LQKENI in the germline V gene. V lost 2 bases to trimming and J lost 6 bases, with 20 bases between them. The length of the CDR3 is 16 residues. Written as DNA, the CDR3 is TGTGCCAGCTCACCATCTGGCGGGGGCCCCCTTCGCGAGCAGTACTTC. Its protein is CASSPSGGGPLREQYF.

CDR3 DNA sequence: TGTGCCAGCAGTGAGGGACTAGACACCGGGGAGCTGTTTTTT. Its protein product is CASSEGLDTGELFF. The V and J genes are TRBV6-1 and TRBJ2-2; 8 bases are shared with TRBD2. The CDR3 sequence is 14 residues long. J gave up 3 bases and V 3 bases, and 0 bases lay outside the gene matches. Per germline, CDR1 MNHNS and CDR2 SASEGT.

V gene TRBV5-6 combines with J gene TRBJ2-2; D remains ambiguous. The CDR3 sequence is 15 residues long. Per the germline V gene, CDR1 is SGHDT and CDR2 is YYEEEE. Trimming stripped 4 bases from V and 4 bases from J, with 14 bases between. CDR3 sequence (DNA): TGTGCCAGCAGCCTCACTCTGGGGATCACCGGGGAGCTGTTTTTT. Amino acids: CASSLTLGITGELFF.

This chain connects TRBV12-3 or TRBV12-4 to TRBJ2-3; D is undetermined. CDR3 length: 13 amino acids. V lost 1 base to trimming and J lost 13 bases, with 15 bases between them. CDR3 coding DNA: TGTGCCAGCAGTTTAGGGGTTCAGTCCCATAAGTATTTT. Protein sequence: CASSLGVQSHKYF.

This clonotype was seen a few times. The CDR3 sequence is CASSLDTSDYGYTF. The CDR3 nucleotides read TGTGCCAGCAGCTTAGATACGTCAGACTATGGCTACACCTTC. This chain links TRBV7-2 with TRBJ1-2, with D unclear. Trimming left V 1 base short and J 3 bases short, with 9 bases between. Germline lookup yields CDR1 SGHTA and CDR2 FQGNSA. The CDR3 spans 14 residues.

This chain joins TRBV9 and TRBJ2-1; 7 bases are a match to TRBD1. Losses at the gene ends were 4 bases for V and 3 bases for J; bases not matched to a gene: 7. The CDR3 spans 15 residues. CDR1 is SGDLS, CDR2 YYNGEE, per germline. For the CDR3, the DNA is TGTGCCAGCAGCATCCGGGACAGCCTCTACAATGAGCAGTTCTTC. This sequence encodes CASSIRDSLYNEQFF.

Ten or more counts support this clonotype. This chain connects TRBV20-1 to TRBJ1-1; perhaps TRBD1 as D (5 bases). Trimming pared 5 bases from V and 4 bases from J, leaving 14 bases between. This CDR3 spans 13 amino acids. CDR1 is DFQATT and CDR2 is SNEGSKA in the germline V gene (reference sequence). The CDR3 nucleotides read TGCAGTGCTGGGAAGGGGTTAGGCACTGAAGCTTTCTTT. It yields the protein CSAGKGLGTEAFF.

The chain recombines TRBV15 with TRBJ2-3, with 8 bases aligning to TRBD2. The CDR3 is 16 amino acids. The junction had 8 bases not matched to a gene; V was cut back by 4 bases and J by 2 bases. Germline CDR1 reads LNHNV; CDR2 reads YYDKDF (reference sequence). The DNA for the CDR3 is TGTGCCACCAGCATACCGGGGGGGCGGGACACAGATACGCAGTATTTT. Translated, it gives CATSIPGGRDTDTQYF.

In its sample, this clonotype was seen many times. The chain employs TRBV20-1 and TRBJ2-2, with D maybe TRBD2 (5 bases). The CDR3 runs 13 residues. Looked up from germline, CDR1 is DFQATT and CDR2 is SNEGSKA (reference sequence). V lost 3 bases, J lost 5 bases, and 10 bases lay in between. CDR3 DNA: TGCAGTGCTAGGGACTTTATTACCGGGGAGCTGTTTTTT. It is translated as CSARDFITGELFF.

There are a few counts of this clonotype. V and J are TRBV29-1 and TRBJ2-1, with a weak D call TRBD1 (5 bases). CDR3 length: 11 residues. Germline V gives CDR1 SQVTM, CDR2 ANQGSEA. Trimming shortened V by 2 bases and J by 10 bases, and 9 bases separated the two germline ends. CDR3 residues: CSVERGKEQFF. CDR3 DNA sequence: TGCAGCGTTGAAAGGGGCAAGGAGCAGTTCTTC.

This clonotype appeared many times. This CDR3 is CASSLARTIQETQYF. CDR3 DNA: TGCGCCAGCAGCTTGGCGCGCACCATCCAAGAGACCCAGTACTTC. V and J are TRBV5-1 and TRBJ2-5; no definite D call. The V end was cut by 0 bases, the J end by 1 base, with 10 bases between. The CDR3 spans 15 residues. Germline V gives CDR1 SGHRS, CDR2 YFSETQ. Together with reference TRBV5-1 and TRBJ2-5, the CDR3 gives the full variable domain: KAGVTQTPRYLIKTRGQQVTLSCSPISGHRSVSWYQQTPGQGLQFLFEYFSETQRNKGNFPGRFSGRQFSNSRSEMNVSTLELGDSALYLCASSLARTIQETQYFGPGTRLLVL.

This clonotype was counted only a few times. J is TRBJ1-2 and V is TRBV5-1; 11 bases align to TRBD1. The germline CDR1 and CDR2 sequences are SGHRS and YFSETQ. This CDR3 has 17 residues. J was trimmed by 0 bases and V by 3 bases; bases with no gene match: 7. The CDR3 DNA reads TGCGCCAGCAGCTCGGACAGGGGGCAGGTGGCTAACTATGGCTACACCTTC. Its protein product is CASSSDRGQVANYGYTF.

The chain carries TRBV6-5 and TRBJ2-1; the D is unclear. The CDR3 spans 15 residues. V lost 3 bases and J 0 bases, leaving 9 bases between the germline ends. The germline V gene has CDR1 MNHEY and CDR2 SVGAGI. CDR3 DNA sequence: TGTGCCAGCAGTTATGCACGGAGCTCCTACAATGAGCAGTTCTTC. Translating gives CASSYARSSYNEQFF.

The rearrangement uses TRBV19 and TRBJ1-5; perhaps TRBD1 as D (6 bases). Per germline, CDR1 LNHDA and CDR2 SQIVND (reference sequence). The CDR3 runs 13 residues. The V end lost 5 bases, the J end lost 7 bases, and 12 bases lay between the germline ends. This chain's CDR3 is CASSQQGSQPQHF. The CDR3 nucleotides read TGTGCCAGTAGTCAACAGGGCAGCCAGCCCCAGCATTTT.

This clonotype was picked up a small number of times. The V and J genes are TRBV7-9 and TRBJ2-1; D uncertain. The germline gives CDR1 SEHNR, CDR2 FQNEAQ (reference sequence). V lost 5 bases and J 7 bases, leaving 18 bases between the germline ends. The CDR3 is made up of 15 amino acids. CDR3 DNA: TGTGCCAGCAGCCCCTATTTTCTGGTCAGGAATGAGCAGTTCTTC. This codes for CASSPYFLVRNEQFF.

The chain employs TRBV20-1 and TRBJ2-5; D is undetermined. This CDR3 spans 11 amino acids. V was cut by 6 bases and J by 4 bases, with 9 bases left in between. Germline assignment: CDR1 DFQATT and CDR2 SNEGSKA (reference sequence). In DNA, the CDR3 is TGCAGTGCGACGAGTAGAGAGACCCAGTACTTC. It codes for CSATSRETQYF.

Only a few counts were recorded for this clonotype. The V and J genes are TRBV6-2 or TRBV6-3 and TRBJ1-5; 8 nucleotides line up with TRBD1. J lost 3 bases, V lost 9 bases, and 13 bases had no gene match. This CDR3 region has 16 residues. Germline V lookup: CDR1 MNHEY, CDR2 SVGEGT. CDR3 amino acids: CASLQTGANLNQPQHF. The CDR3 DNA reads TGTGCCAGTCTACAGACAGGGGCCAACCTCAATCAGCCCCAGCATTTT.